This TCR beta chain was profiled in a study of low-dose radiotherapy and immunotherapy resistance in tumors. Primers targeting TRAV and TRBV primed first-strand cDNA, covering alpha and beta chains. The authors amplified TCRs for 20 PCR cycles with a constant-region primer and a V-primer adapter. Following isolation, mRNA was amplified via in vitro transcription. TCRdb used MiXCR to reprocess the reads, holding one entry per CDR3 protein. This sample has tens of thousands of distinct CDR3 sequences, with under 20% found just once. Time point described: after trial treatment. Indicated treatment: LDRT plus nivolumab, ipilimumab, low-dose cyclophosphamide and aspirin (RACIN trial). Donors were dosed with nivolumab and ipilimumab; they also received aspirin, low-dose cyclophosphamide and low-dose radiotherapy. Patients deemed eligible presented with advanced solid tumors lacking tumor-infiltrating lymphocytes.

This clonotype was recorded at least ten times. From germline, CDR1 is MDHEN and CDR2 SYDVKM. The V gene lost 5 bases and the J gene lost 7 bases, with 7 bases spanning the gap. The CDR3 covers 11 residues. This sequence joins TRBV28 and TRBJ2-3, with D unresolved. The sequence derives from a male donor with prostate cancer. The starting material was PBMCs, obtained after low-dose radiotherapy plus immunotherapy. In nucleotides, the CDR3 is TGTGCCAGCAGTCAACGTAATACGCAGTATTTT. Translation: CASSQRNTQYF.